The 18 T cell receptor beta chains below come from one sample, sequenced in a study. TCRdb independently ran MiXCR on the 5' RACE reads; one entry per CDR3 protein. The sample yields 25,000 to 40,000 distinct CDR3 sequences, around 24% seen once. The sequencing input was memory CD4+ T cells sorted from blood. The subset was: memory CD4+ T cells, CD4+CD45RO+CD25-. The receptor source for this set is a female donor with breast cancer.

This clonotype was found many times. The genes are TRBV7-9 and TRBJ1-2; D not certain. CDR3 length: 12 residues. V lost 5 bases and J 3 bases, leaving 7 bases between the germline ends. In germline, CDR1 is SEHNR, CDR2 FQNEAQ (reference sequence). CDR3 sequence reads: CASSGRDYGYTF. CDR3 coding DNA: TGTGCCAGCAGCGGTCGGGACTATGGCTACACCTTC. The full variable domain, completed using reference TRBV7-9 and TRBJ1-2, is DTGVSQNPRHKITKRGQNVTFRCDPISEHNRLYWYRQTLGQGPEFLTYFQNEAQLEKSRLLSDRFSAERPKGSFSTLEIQRTEQGDSAMYLCASSGRDYGYTFGSGTRLTVV.

This clonotype was seen at least ten times. V gene TRBV5-1 combines with J gene TRBJ1-1; 8 nucleotides align to TRBD1. Germline V gene lookup returns CDR1 SGHRS and CDR2 YFSETQ. The length of the CDR3 is 17 residues. The ends lost 2 bases at V and 0 bases at J; junction bases unmatched: 9. The CDR3 here is CASSFGQGGFMNTEAFF. The DNA of the CDR3 is TGCGCCAGCAGCTTCGGACAGGGAGGGTTCATGAACACTGAAGCTTTCTTT.

This clonotype was detected many times. This chain uses TRBV7-9 with TRBJ2-7, with TRBD2 matching 9 bases. The CDR3 is 16 residues long. V shed 4 bases, J shed 4 bases, and the junction held 11 bases outside the gene matches. Germline loops: CDR1 SEHNR, CDR2 FQNEAQ (reference sequence). CDR3 in amino acids: CASSSTDSGSGYEQYF. CDR3 in DNA: TGTGCCAGCAGCTCAACGGATAGCGGGAGTGGGTACGAGCAGTACTTC. Looking up the rest from reference TRBV7-9 and TRBJ2-7 gives the full variable domain: DTGVSQNPRHKITKRGQNVTFRCDPISEHNRLYWYRQTLGQGPEFLTYFQNEAQLEKSRLLSDRFSAERPKGSFSTLEIQRTEQGDSAMYLCASSSTDSGSGYEQYFGPGTRLTVT.

This sequence joins TRBV6-5 and TRBJ2-1; TRBD1 matches 7 bases. There are 14 residues in the CDR3. V lost 6 bases to trimming and J lost 6 bases; unmatched junction nucleotides: 8. Germline CDR1 and CDR2: MNHEY and SVGAGI. CDR3 in amino acids: CASSHRGSANEQFF. The CDR3 DNA follows: TGTGCCAGCAGCCACAGGGGTTCGGCCAATGAGCAGTTCTTC.

This clonotype came up a few times. The chain has TRBV20-1 and TRBJ2-1; D may be TRBD2 (7 bases). The V end was cut by 3 bases, the J end by 7 bases, with 19 bases between. CDR1 is DFQATT, CDR2 SNEGSKA, per germline (reference sequence). CDR3 length: 15 residues. CDR3 sequence reads: CSASRTDLRGNEQFF. CDR3 DNA sequence: TGCAGTGCTAGTCGGACAGATTTGCGGGGGAATGAGCAGTTCTTC.

This clonotype has a handful of counts. The chain recombines TRBV6-5 with TRBJ2-7; the D is unclear. Germline assignment: CDR1 MNHEY and CDR2 SVGAGI. Trimming removed 2 bases at V and 1 base at J, with 6 bases between. The CDR3 runs to 13 residues. The CDR3 DNA sequence: TGTGCCAGCAGTTACGGGGAATCCTACGAGCAGTACTTC. It is translated as CASSYGESYEQYF.

This clonotype showed up just once. A read error may explain this, as a much larger clone is one base away. The V gene is TRBV6-5, the J gene TRBJ1-5, with D unclear. CDR3 length: 15 amino acids. Germline CDR1 MNHEY, CDR2 SVGAGI. CDR3 region: CVSTPSQFSNQPQHF. The CDR3 coding sequence is TGTGTCAGCACTCCGTCTCAGTTTAGCAATCAGCCCCAGCATTTT.

Regarding this clonotype: The CDR3 end shows no conserved phenylalanine or tryptophan, and so a read error is likely. The rearrangement links TRBV20-1 to TRBJ1-4; TRBD1 matches 8 bases. The J segment lost 7 bases and the V segment lost 6 bases, leaving 10 bases of the junction unmatched. Germline values: CDR1 DFQATT, CDR2 SNEGSKA (reference sequence). The CDR3 length is 14 residues. As DNA, the CDR3 is TGCAGTGCCCAAACAGGGGGTCGAGGTGAAAAACTGTTTCTT. Translating gives CSAQTGGRGEKLFL.

This clonotype was seen repeatedly, ten times or more. The chain carries TRBV6-2 or TRBV6-3 and TRBJ1-5; a weak D match, TRBD1 (6 bases). The CDR3 covers 15 residues. Trimming took off 3 bases at V and 3 bases at J, with 12 bases between the two ends. The germline gives CDR1 MNHEY, CDR2 SVGEGT. CDR3: CASSYMGALNQPQHF. CDR3 nucleotides: TGTGCCAGCAGTTATATGGGGGCGCTCAATCAGCCCCAGCATTTT.

The sample holds a few counts of this clonotype. J is TRBJ2-2 and V is TRBV4-2; 10 bases map to TRBD2. After removal of 0 bases from V and 4 bases from J, the junction contained 2 bases not matched to a gene. The CDR3 contains 16 residues. Germline V lookup: CDR1 LGHNA, CDR2 YNFKEQ. CDR3 sequence: CASSQELAGPTGELFF. The DNA of the CDR3 is TGTGCCAGCAGCCAAGAACTAGCGGGACCCACCGGGGAGCTGTTTTTT.

In its sample, this clonotype was seen a few times. The J gene is TRBJ2-5, the V gene TRBV4-1, with 11 bases matching TRBD2. CDR1 and CDR2 from the germline V gene are MGHRA and YSYEKL. This CDR3 comprises 18 residues. The V gene end was trimmed by 0 bases and the J gene end by 2 bases; junction bases not matched to a gene: 8. Here the CDR3 DNA reads TGCGCCAGCAGCCAAGATCCCCGGGCTAGCGGGGGGCAAGAGACCCAGTACTTC. Protein sequence: CASSQDPRASGGQETQYF.

This clonotype was counted ten times or more. V is TRBV4-3 and J is TRBJ2-2; D is unclear. There are 12 residues in the CDR3. Trimming removed 4 bases at V and 8 bases at J, with 8 bases between. The germline V gene encodes CDR1 LGHNA and CDR2 YSLEER. The CDR3: CASSPFFGELFF. Here the CDR3 DNA reads TGCGCCAGCAGCCCCTTCTTTGGGGAGCTGTTTTTT.

V and J are TRBV24-1 and TRBJ2-5; D assignment may be TRBD1 or TRBD2 (5 bases each). This CDR3 comprises 17 residues. Trimming stripped 5 bases from V and 3 bases from J, with 21 bases between. Germline V gene sequence: CDR1 KGHDR, CDR2 SFDVKD. CDR3 loop: CATSVHQGPGTKETQYF. The CDR3 DNA sequence: TGTGCCACCAGTGTTCACCAGGGTCCTGGGACGAAAGAGACCCAGTACTTC.

This clonotype was seen a handful of times. The chain carries TRBV29-1 and TRBJ1-2, with a weak D call TRBD1 (6 bases). Germline V gene sequence: CDR1 SQVTM, CDR2 ANQGSEA. The CDR3 runs 12 residues. The V and J ends lost 0 bases and 6 bases respectively, with 8 bases between them. The CDR3 sequence: CSVEDAGDGYTF. As DNA, the CDR3 is TGCAGCGTTGAAGATGCAGGGGATGGCTACACCTTC.

A few counts support this clonotype. The chain joins TRBV6-5 to TRBJ1-3; D is ambiguous. V lost 5 bases and J 0 bases, leaving 11 bases between the germline ends. The germline gives CDR1 MNHEY, CDR2 SVGAGI. This CDR3 contains 15 residues. As DNA, the CDR3 is TGTGCCAGCAGTGCGTCAGCAGTCTCTGGAAACACCATATATTTT. Translation: CASSASAVSGNTIYF.

This clonotype was seen many times. This sequence joins TRBV28 and TRBJ2-1, with D possibly called TRBD1 or TRBD2 (5 bases each). CDR3 length: 16 residues. Trimming shortened V by 5 bases and J by 5 bases, and 19 bases separated the two germline ends. Germline CDR1 MDHEN, CDR2 SYDVKM. This CDR3 reads CASSPSVRGVHNEQFF. CDR3 nucleotides: TGTGCCAGCAGTCCCTCGGTGAGGGGTGTCCACAATGAGCAGTTCTTC.

This clonotype was seen more than once but under ten times. The chain recombines TRBV28 with TRBJ1-5, with 7 bases identical to TRBD1. V trimming: 8 bases; J trimming: 0 bases; junction bases outside the gene matches: 4. Germline CDR1 reads MDHEN; CDR2 reads SYDVKM. The CDR3 has 14 amino acids. For the CDR3, the DNA is TGTGCCAGCCGAGGACAGGATAGCAATCAGCCCCAGCATTTT. Residues: CASRGQDSNQPQHF.

About this clonotype: Sequence at one end of the junction differs from germline and may be a read error. V is TRBV9 and J is TRBJ2-1, with D perhaps TRBD2 (7 bases). This CDR3 comprises 15 residues. CDR1 and CDR2 (germline): SGDLS, YYNGEE. CDR3 residues: CAGSVGGGSYNEQFF. The CDR3 DNA is TGTGCCGGCAGCGTAGGGGGGGGCTCCTACAATGAGCAGTTCTTC.